Below, 17 T cell receptor beta chains from the same sample are listed, as sequenced in a study of blood T cells in healthy people across ages. A J-beta primer mix and a sample-barcoded 5' primer were used in a second PCR of about 7 to 12 cycles. TCRdb re-called the 5' RACE reads through MiXCR, storing one row per CDR3 protein. In the table there are about 1,800,000 distinct CDR3 sequences, roughly 27% of which are singletons. Sequencing used blood. The receptor source for this set is a woman in her twenties or thirties in good health.

This chain links TRBV30 with TRBJ1-1; 8 nucleotides agree with TRBD1. The V and J ends lost 3 bases and 4 bases, in that order; junction bases with no gene match: 10. This CDR3 comprises 15 residues. The germline V gene encodes CDR1 GTSNPN and CDR2 SVGIG (reference sequence). The CDR3, as DNA: TGTGCCTGGAGATTAACAGGGGGTCCTGGCACTGAAGCTTTCTTT. It translates to CAWRLTGGPGTEAFF.

This clonotype was seen more than once but under ten times. The chain uses TRBV4-3 and TRBJ2-2; no clear D. This CDR3 region has 17 residues. CDR1 and CDR2 (germline): LGHNA, YSLEER. Between the trimmed V and J ends, which lost 1 base and 0 bases, there was a span of 12 bases. CDR3 residues: CASSQVFGPANTGELFF. The CDR3 DNA sequence: TGCGCCAGCAGCCAAGTGTTTGGGCCCGCGAACACCGGGGAGCTGTTTTTT.

CDR3 loop: CATSRGTSGRSPSYEQYF. The CDR3 region has the DNA TGTGCCACCAGCAGAGGGACTAGCGGGAGGTCCCCCTCCTACGAGCAGTACTTC. This sequence joins TRBV15 and TRBJ2-7; 14 bases are a match to TRBD2. Germline assignment: CDR1 LNHNV and CDR2 YYDKDF (reference sequence). The CDR3 consists of 18 residues. V shed 1 base, J shed 0 bases, and the junction held 5 bases outside the gene matches.

This CDR3 is CASSVSMNTEAFF. DNA for the CDR3: TGTGCCAGCAGCGTATCGATGAACACTGAAGCTTTCTTT. The gene calls are TRBV5-6 and TRBJ1-1; no definite D call. V lost 4 bases, J lost 0 bases, and 7 bases lay in between. CDR1 is SGHDT, CDR2 YYEEEE, per germline. CDR3 length: 13 residues.

Turning to this clonotype: This could be a read error, since a much larger clone is one nucleotide away. The J gene is TRBJ2-5, the V gene TRBV11-3; D uncertain. Germline V gives CDR1 SGHNT, CDR2 YENEEA. This CDR3 is 13 amino acids long. V lost 0 bases, J lost 1 base, and 3 bases lay in between. Here the CDR3 reads CASSLEFQETQYF. Written as DNA, the CDR3 is TGTGCCAGCAGCTTAGAGTTCCAAGAGACCCAGTACTTC.

The chain carries TRBV30 and TRBJ1-2; D is unresolved. In germline, CDR1 is GTSNPN, CDR2 SVGIG (reference sequence). There are 13 residues in the CDR3. Trimming took 3 bases from V and 4 from J, leaving 12 bases between them. This CDR3 reads CAWRGVSIYGYTF. CDR3 sequence (DNA): TGTGCCTGGAGAGGCGTTTCGATCTATGGCTACACCTTC.

This chain connects TRBV6-5 to TRBJ2-1, with 11 bases matching TRBD2. With V trimmed by 3 bases and J by 8 bases, 12 bases remained unmatched. CDR3 length: 17 residues. Germline-derived CDR1 and CDR2 are MNHEY and SVGAGI. This CDR3 is CASSYIMYSGGVDEQFF. The CDR3 DNA is TGTGCCAGCAGTTATATCATGTATAGCGGGGGGGTCGATGAGCAGTTCTTC.

The chain employs TRBV11-2 and TRBJ1-2; no clear D. The germline gives CDR1 SGHAT, CDR2 FQNNGV. The CDR3 totals 12 residues. V lost 1 base and J lost 12, with 12 bases in between. The CDR3 coding sequence is TGTGCCAGCAGCTTAGGTGCGGTTATAGACACCTTC. Its protein product is CASSLGAVIDTF.

The chain is built from TRBV5-1 and TRBJ2-3; TRBD2 is a possible D gene (5 bases). V lost 6 bases and J 2 bases, leaving 10 bases between the germline ends. From germline, CDR1 is SGHRS and CDR2 YFSETQ. CDR3 length equals 13 residues. CDR3 sequence: CASKEANTDTQYF. The DNA of the CDR3 is TGCGCCAGCAAGGAGGCAAACACAGATACGCAGTATTTT.

CDR3 region: CASTRRQGANQPQHF. The CDR3 DNA sequence: TGTGCCAGCACCAGAAGGCAGGGGGCAAATCAGCCCCAGCATTTT. V usage is TRBV2 and J usage is TRBJ1-5; TRBD1 aligns across 8 bases. Germline V lookup: CDR1 SNHLY, CDR2 FYNNEI. V trimming: 7 bases; J trimming: 4 bases; junction bases outside the gene matches: 9. The CDR3 covers 15 residues.

This clonotype was detected ten times or more. This chain links TRBV27 with TRBJ1-2, with D perhaps matching TRBD1 (6 bases). Trimming removed 6 bases from V and 4 bases from J, with 12 bases in between. The CDR3 is 13 residues long. The germline gives CDR1 MNHEY, CDR2 SMNVEV (reference sequence). The CDR3 DNA is TGTGCCAGCAGACCGGACAGAACCTATGGCTACACCTTC. Protein product: CASRPDRTYGYTF.

This clonotype has only a few counts. The chain combines TRBV7-2 with TRBJ2-5; possibly TRBD1 or TRBD2 for D (5 bases each). Between the trimmed V and J ends, which lost 1 base and 3 bases, there was a span of 12 bases. This CDR3 is built from 15 residues. Germline V gives CDR1 SGHTA, CDR2 FQGNSA. CDR3 in DNA: TGTGCCAGCAGCTTAGGAGGGGCAAGGGAAGAGACCCAGTACTTC. The encoded protein is CASSLGGAREETQYF. Complete variable domain (other parts from reference TRBV7-2 and TRBJ2-5): GAGVSQSPSNKVTEKGKDVELRCDPISGHTALYWYRQSLGQGLEFLIYFQGNSAPDKSGLPSDRFSAERTGGSVSTLTIQRTQQEDSAVYLCASSLGGAREETQYFGPGTRLLVL.

This clonotype was detected a few times. The genes are TRBV7-3 and TRBJ2-1; perhaps TRBD2 as D (5 bases). The CDR3 has 13 amino acids. From germline, CDR1 is SGHTA and CDR2 FQGTGA. With 5 bases removed from V and 7 bases from J, the gap between germline ends came to 12 bases. The CDR3 coding sequence is TGTGCCAGCAGCACCCGGACTGGAAATGAGCAGTTCTTC. Its protein product is CASSTRTGNEQFF.

The chain is built from TRBV5-1 and TRBJ2-7; 8 bases fit TRBD2. In germline, CDR1 is SGHRS, CDR2 YFSETQ. The CDR3 loop spans 15 amino acids. V trimming: 6 bases; J trimming: 2 bases; junction bases outside the gene matches: 10. The CDR3 bases are TGCGCCAGCAAGAAATTAGCGGGGAGCCCCTACGAGCAGTACTTC. It encodes CASKKLAGSPYEQYF.

This chain links TRBV7-2 with TRBJ2-1; D unresolved. Germline CDR1 and CDR2: SGHTA and FQGNSA. Trimming took off 2 bases at V and 10 bases at J, with 9 bases between the two ends. This CDR3 region has 12 residues. CDR3 sequence (DNA): TGTGCCAGCAGCTTACTAGACCAGGAGCAGTTCTTC. It yields the protein CASSLLDQEQFF.

The V call is TRBV4-1, the J call TRBJ1-1; D may be TRBD1 (5 bases). Germline V lookup: CDR1 MGHRA, CDR2 YSYEKL. With 2 bases removed from V and 8 bases from J, the gap between germline ends came to 6 bases. The CDR3 covers 11 residues. Written as DNA, the CDR3 is TGCGCCAGCAGCCAAAACAGGGAAGCTTTCTTT. Its protein product is CASSQNREAFF.

At least ten counts were recorded for this clonotype. The J gene is TRBJ2-7, the V gene TRBV29-1; D unclear. Per germline, CDR1 SQVTM and CDR2 ANQGSEA. CDR3 length equals 15 residues. Trimming took off 3 bases at V and 0 bases at J, with 15 bases between the two ends. DNA of the CDR3: TGCAGCGTTGAGTGGAGTAGCTCAACCTCCTACGAGCAGTACTTC. Its protein product is CSVEWSSSTSYEQYF.